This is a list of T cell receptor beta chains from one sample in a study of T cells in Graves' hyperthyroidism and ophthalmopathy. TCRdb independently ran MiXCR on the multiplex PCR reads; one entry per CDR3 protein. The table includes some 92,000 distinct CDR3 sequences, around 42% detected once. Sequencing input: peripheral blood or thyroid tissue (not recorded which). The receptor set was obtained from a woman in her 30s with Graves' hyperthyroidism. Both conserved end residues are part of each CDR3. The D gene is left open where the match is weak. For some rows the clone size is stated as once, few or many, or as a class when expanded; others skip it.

CDR3nt: TGTGCCAGCAGTGATCGGGCTAATCAGCCCCAGTACTTC
CDR3aa: CASSDRANQPQYF
j_gene: TRBJ2-5
abundance: once
v_gene: TRBV24-1
d_gene: NA

CDR3nt: TGTGCCAGCAGTGAACGAACAGGGGGGATCTACAGCAATCAGCCCCAGCATTTT
CDR3aa: CASSERTGGIYSNQPQHF
j_gene: TRBJ1-5
abundance: many
v_gene: TRBV2
d_gene: TRBD1

CDR3nt: TGCGCCAGCAGTCTCCTAGCGGGAGGGCCAGATACGCAGTATTTT
CDR3aa: CASSLLAGGPDTQYF
j_gene: TRBJ2-3
abundance: many
v_gene: TRBV5-1
d_gene: TRBD2

CDR3nt: TGTGCCAGCAGTGAAGCTAGCAAAGGGGGGTATGGCTACACCTTC
CDR3aa: CASSEASKGGYGYTF
j_gene: TRBJ1-2
abundance: medium-sized
v_gene: TRBV2
d_gene: NA

CDR3nt: TGTGCCAGCAGTCATCGTCCTGGGACAGTCCTGAGCACTGAAGCTTTCTTT
CDR3aa: CASSHRPGTVLSTEAFF
j_gene: TRBJ1-1
abundance: NA
v_gene: TRBV2
d_gene: TRBD1

CDR3nt: TGTGCCAGCAACCGGGACGCAAGCTACGAGCAGTACTTC
CDR3aa: CASNRDASYEQYF
j_gene: TRBJ2-7
abundance: many
v_gene: TRBV6-5
d_gene: NA

CDR3nt: TGCGCCAGCAGCCCCTACTCCTCCGCTGGAAACACCATATATTTT
CDR3aa: CASSPYSSAGNTIYF
j_gene: TRBJ1-3
abundance: NA
v_gene: TRBV4-1
d_gene: NA

CDR3nt: TGTGCCACTTACAGACAGGGAGACACCTACGAGCAGTACTTC
CDR3aa: CATYRQGDTYEQYF
j_gene: TRBJ2-7
abundance: many
v_gene: TRBV28
d_gene: TRBD1

CDR3nt: TGTGCCAGCAGCTCCCCCGGGACAAACGGGGACACTGAAGCTTTCTTT
CDR3aa: CASSSPGTNGDTEAFF
j_gene: TRBJ1-1
abundance: once
v_gene: TRBV7-9
d_gene: NA

CDR3nt: TGTGCCAGCAGTTCGGGACAGCCCCAGCATTTT
CDR3aa: CASSSGQPQHF
j_gene: TRBJ1-5
abundance: few
v_gene: TRBV12-3/TRBV12-4
d_gene: NA

CDR3nt: TGTGCCAGCAGCTCAAAGGTTGGTGGTTCACGTGAAAAACTGTTTTTT
CDR3aa: CASSSKVGGSREKLFF
j_gene: TRBJ1-4
abundance: many
v_gene: TRBV7-9
d_gene: NA

CDR3nt: TGTGCCACCAGCAGAGGGGACAGGGGGAATTCACCCCTCCACTTT
CDR3aa: CATSRGDRGNSPLHF
j_gene: TRBJ1-6
abundance: NA
v_gene: TRBV15
d_gene: TRBD1